The next 4 T cell receptor beta chains were all read from a single sample in a study of somatic mutations in cytotoxic T cells in rheumatoid arthritis (TCRdb year 2017). Library preparation employed the immunoSEQ multiplex PCR assay. TCRdb carries this immuneACCESS record with in-frame sequences only. Its versions omit some clonotypes, under half of them owing to an unresolved V gene in the studies checked, with the rest unexplained. In all, the sample holds roughly 13,000 clones, and around 72% of those were seen once. 7.4% of the sample is in the top ten clones. The source material was CD8+ T cells sorted from blood. Receptors originate from an adult with rheumatoid arthritis.

The gene calls are TRBV7-8 and TRBJ2-1; TRBD2 aligns across 7 bases. Germline V gives CDR1 SGHVS, CDR2 FQNEAQ. This CDR3 is 16 amino acids long. The V gene end was trimmed by 3 bases and the J gene end by 12 bases; junction bases not matched to a gene: 17. CDR3 coding DNA: TGTGCCAGCAGCTTCTCGGCGGGAGCCGTTTTAGTAGGGCAGTTCTTC. It codes for CASSFSAGAVLVGQFF. Filled out from reference TRBV7-8 and TRBJ2-1, the complete variable domain reads GAGVSQSPRYKVAKRGQDVALRCDPISGHVSLFWYQQALGQGPEFLTYFQNEAQLDKSGLPSDRFFAERPEGSVSTLKIQRTQQEDSAVYLCASSFSAGAVLVGQFFGPGTRLTVL.

This clone occurred once. The chain employs TRBV7-3 and TRBJ2-5, with a possible D match to TRBD1 (6 bases). The V end lost 2 bases, the J end lost 4 bases, and 17 bases lay between the germline ends. The germline gives CDR1 SGHTA, CDR2 FQGTGA. The CDR3 is made up of 16 amino acids. Here the CDR3 DNA reads TGTGCCAGCAGCTTACTCGGCCAGGGGAGAGGAGAGACCCAGTACTTC. As protein: CASSLLGQGRGETQYF.

This chain uses TRBV29-1 with TRBJ2-7; tentative D call: TRBD1 (6 bases). The CDR3 has 11 amino acids. V dropped 4 bases and J dropped 3 bases, with 7 bases sitting between them. The germline CDR1 and CDR2 sequences are SQVTM and ANQGSEA. The CDR3 DNA follows: TGCAGCGTTGTACAGGGCTACGAGCAGTACTTC. This sequence encodes CSVVQGYEQYF.

The chain has TRBV6-1 and TRBJ2-3; 9 positions agree with TRBD2. The V segment lost 1 base and the J segment 2 bases; nucleotides outside the gene matches: 10. The CDR3 spans 18 residues. In germline, CDR1 is MNHNS, CDR2 SASEGT. This CDR3 reads CASSEGGGSGRSTDTQYF. The CDR3 nucleotides read TGTGCCAGCAGTGAAGGTGGTGGGAGCGGGAGGTCCACAGATACGCAGTATTTT.